Below are 26 T cell receptor beta chains sequenced from a single sample in a study of T cell responses to AZD1222 COVID-19 vaccine. Generated by immunoSEQ multiplex PCR, the TCRdb table keeps only in-frame clones and is missing some. The profile shows tens of thousands of clones, over 75% of them singletons. The sequences come from peripheral blood, collected on day 0 of AZD1222 vaccination. These receptor sequences come from an adult in good health.

The rearrangement links TRBV3-1 (or the pseudogene TRBV3-2) to TRBJ1-6; D may be TRBD1 (6 bases). The ends were cut back, 1 base at V and 3 bases at J, with 10 bases in the middle. Germline V gene sequence: CDR1 LGHDT, CDR2 YNNKEL (reference sequence). The CDR3 runs to 16 residues. CDR3 nucleotide sequence: TGTGCCAGCAGCCAAGGAGGACAGCTCTATAATTCACCCCTCCACTTT. Protein product: CASSQGGQLYNSPLHF.

The rearrangement uses TRBV7-2 and TRBJ1-2, with D possibly TRBD1 on 5 matching bases. This CDR3 has 16 amino acids. Per germline, CDR1 SGHTA and CDR2 FQGNSA. Trimming shortened V by 2 bases and J by 4 bases, and 17 bases separated the two germline ends. CDR3 residues: CASSLRRDQPSYGYTF. CDR3 nucleotides: TGTGCCAGCAGCTTAAGACGGGACCAGCCCTCCTATGGCTACACCTTC.

The V call is TRBV12-3 or TRBV12-4, the J call TRBJ2-7; D unresolved. With 8 bases removed from V and 2 bases from J, the gap between germline ends came to 10 bases. This CDR3 is built from 12 residues. In DNA, the CDR3 is TGTGCCAGCGCTGGGTTGACCTACGAGCAGTACTTC. This gives the protein CASAGLTYEQYF.

The rearrangement uses TRBV7-6 and TRBJ1-4, with D unresolved. V gave up 5 bases and J gave up 8 bases, with 21 bases separating them. Germline CDR1 SGHVS, CDR2 FNYEAQ. CDR3 length equals 16 residues. The CDR3 nucleotides are TGTGCCAGCAGCCCGGGAGGAGCCAGGACCTGGGAAAAACTGTTTTTT. The encoded protein is CASSPGGARTWEKLFF.

This chain connects TRBV28 to TRBJ2-1; 8 bases align to TRBD2. Germline-derived CDR1 and CDR2 are MDHEN and SYDVKM. After removal of 2 bases from V and 7 bases from J, the junction contained 16 bases not matched to a gene. There are 18 residues in the CDR3. Written as DNA, the CDR3 is TGTGCCAGCAGTTTACCCCACCTTTTCCAGCGGGAGAGGAATGAGCAGTTCTTC. Protein: CASSLPHLFQRERNEQFF. Full variable domain (rest looked up from reference TRBV28 and TRBJ2-1): DVKVTQSSRYLVKRTGEKVFLECVQDMDHENMFWYRQDPGLGLRLIYFSYDVKMKEKGDIPEGYSVSREKKERFSLILESASTNQTSMYLCASSLPHLFQRERNEQFFGPGTRLTVL.

The gene calls are TRBV27 and TRBJ2-3; D remains unclear. Trimming cost V 4 bases and J 4 bases, with 12 bases left between them. The CDR3 has 14 amino acids. Germline V gene sequence: CDR1 MNHEY, CDR2 SMNVEV (reference sequence). The CDR3: CASSSIATADTQYF. The CDR3 coding sequence is TGTGCCAGCAGTTCAATCGCTACCGCAGATACGCAGTATTTT.

V gene TRBV29-1 combines with J gene TRBJ2-7; no clear D. Trimming pared 3 bases from V and 5 bases from J, leaving 11 bases between. This CDR3 has 12 amino acids. The V gene's germline CDR1 is SQVTM and CDR2 ANQGSEA. CDR3 residues: CSVEGNKDEQYF. CDR3 DNA sequence: TGCAGCGTTGAGGGAAACAAGGACGAGCAGTACTTC.

The chain recombines TRBV3-1 (or the pseudogene TRBV3-2) with TRBJ2-7; 8 bases fit TRBD1. Germline values: CDR1 LGHDT, CDR2 YNNKEL (reference sequence). The V segment lost 2 bases and the J segment 5 bases; nucleotides outside the gene matches: 8. The CDR3 is 15 amino acids. This chain's CDR3 is CASSQFAQGAHEQYF. CDR3 nucleotides: TGTGCCAGCAGCCAATTCGCCCAGGGGGCCCACGAGCAGTACTTC.

This rearrangement joins TRBV20-1 to TRBJ1-2, with no clear D. Germline CDR1 is DFQATT and CDR2 is SNEGSKA (reference sequence). Trimming removed 4 bases from V and 6 bases from J, with 9 bases in between. The CDR3 has 11 residues. This CDR3 reads CSANSGDGYTF. In DNA, the CDR3 is TGCAGTGCTAACTCCGGGGATGGCTACACCTTC.

The chain recombines TRBV28 with TRBJ2-1; 10 nucleotides agree with TRBD1. CDR3 length: 14 residues. The V segment lost 6 bases and the J segment 9 bases; nucleotides outside the gene matches: 8. The germline gives CDR1 MDHEN, CDR2 SYDVKM. Here the CDR3 reads CASSAGTGVIEQFF. The CDR3 region has the DNA TGTGCCAGCAGCGCCGGGACAGGGGTGATTGAGCAGTTCTTC.

This rearrangement joins TRBV6-1 to TRBJ2-3; TRBD1 or TRBD2 may be the D gene (5 bases each). The CDR3 totals 13 residues. V was pared by 3 bases and J by 2 bases, with 6 bases between. The germline V gene encodes CDR1 MNHNS and CDR2 SASEGT. CDR3 DNA sequence: TGTGCCAGCAGTGACGGGACCACAGATACGCAGTATTTT. This translates into CASSDGTTDTQYF.

The chain recombines TRBV10-2 with TRBJ1-2; D is undetermined. Trimming stripped 3 bases from V and 1 base from J, with 9 bases between. The CDR3 covers 14 residues. Germline V gives CDR1 WSHSY, CDR2 SAAADI. CDR3 DNA sequence: TGCGCCAGCAGTGAAGGTATTGATAACTATGGCTACACCTTC. Encoded protein: CASSEGIDNYGYTF.

The rearrangement links TRBV25-1 to TRBJ2-7; no clear D gene. The germline V and J ends were trimmed by 3 bases and 3 bases, with 6 bases remaining between them. CDR3 length equals 12 residues. Germline CDR1 MGHDK, CDR2 SYGVNS. The CDR3: CASSDSFYEQYF. The CDR3 coding sequence is TGTGCCAGCAGTGATTCCTTCTACGAGCAGTACTTC.

This CDR3 is CASSFKWTGELFF. DNA of the CDR3: TGTGCCAGCAGTTTTAAATGGACCGGGGAGCTGTTTTTT. The chain employs TRBV12-3 or TRBV12-4 and TRBJ2-2; no firm D call. The CDR3 consists of 13 residues. Deletions cut 3 bases from V and 5 bases from J, with 7 bases between.

V and J are TRBV12-5 and TRBJ2-5; TRBD1 agrees at 11 bases. The CDR3 length is 16 residues. J gave up 5 bases and V 7 bases, and 12 bases lay outside the gene matches. Germline V gives CDR1 LGHNT, CDR2 FRNRAP. In DNA form, the CDR3 reads TGTGCTAGTGATCCCGGACAGGGGGCGCCCGGGGAGACCCAGTACTTC. It encodes CASDPGQGAPGETQYF.

The genes are TRBV28 and TRBJ2-1; D may be TRBD2 (6 bases). Germline V gene data show CDR1 as MDHEN and CDR2 as SYDVKM. V was pared by 1 base and J by 8 bases, with 18 bases between. The CDR3 is made up of 16 amino acids. CDR3 bases: TGTGCCAGCAGTTTATTGTCGACTAGGGGTCAGCATGAGCAGTTCTTC. The encoded protein is CASSLLSTRGQHEQFF.

The chain joins TRBV5-4 to TRBJ2-2, with D perhaps matching TRBD1 or TRBD2 (5 bases each). The CDR3 length is 15 residues. With 4 bases removed from V and 6 bases from J, the gap between germline ends came to 16 bases. CDR1 and CDR2 from the germline V gene are SGHNT and YYREEE (reference sequence). CDR3 loop: CASSRWGSSPGELFF. For the CDR3, the DNA is TGTGCCAGCAGCAGATGGGGGAGTAGTCCCGGGGAGCTGTTTTTT.

The V call is TRBV5-1, the J call TRBJ2-2; 11 positions agree with TRBD2. Trimming cost V 4 bases and J 0 bases; bases outside gene matches: 2. CDR1 and CDR2 (germline): SGHRS, YFSETQ. The CDR3 totals 16 residues. The chain's CDR3 is CASSTGLAANTGELFF. CDR3 coding DNA: TGCGCCAGCAGCACGGGACTAGCGGCGAACACCGGGGAGCTGTTTTTT.

The chain employs TRBV11-3 and TRBJ1-3; no clear D gene. Germline V gene lookup returns CDR1 SGHNT and CDR2 YENEEA. The V and J ends lost 5 bases and 0 bases respectively, with 5 bases between them. This CDR3 has 13 residues. CDR3 in amino acids: CASSPNSGNTIYF. DNA for the CDR3: TGTGCCAGCAGCCCGAACTCTGGAAACACCATATATTTT.

This chain joins TRBV27 and TRBJ1-5, with 7 bases matching TRBD1. V was pared by 6 bases and J by 4 bases, with 6 bases of the junction left unmatched. This CDR3 comprises 14 residues. The germline V gene encodes CDR1 MNHEY and CDR2 SMNVEV (reference sequence). This CDR3 is CASSRTGENQPQHF. The DNA of the CDR3 is TGTGCCAGCAGCCGGACAGGCGAGAATCAGCCCCAGCATTTT.

The V gene is TRBV11-2, the J gene TRBJ1-5; D unclear. V dropped 1 base and J dropped 4 bases, with 14 bases sitting between them. The germline gives CDR1 SGHAT, CDR2 FQNNGV. The length of the CDR3 is 16 residues. Here the CDR3 reads CASSLGPQGRNQPQHF. The CDR3 DNA reads as TGTGCCAGCAGCTTAGGCCCGCAAGGCCGAAATCAGCCCCAGCATTTT.

The rearrangement uses TRBV7-2 and TRBJ2-1; 8 positions match TRBD1. CDR1 is SGHTA and CDR2 is FQGNSA in the germline V gene. Trimming at V came to 1 base and at J to 15 bases, leaving 2 bases not matched to a gene. The CDR3 totals 11 residues. CDR3 region: CASSLGGQGFF. CDR3 bases: TGTGCCAGCAGCTTAGGTGGACAGGGGTTCTTC.

Details on this clone: The sample contains more than one DNA sequence encoding this CDR3. The chain recombines TRBV3-1 (or the pseudogene TRBV3-2) with TRBJ2-3, with D possibly being TRBD2 (6 bases). Germline CDR1 is LGHDT and CDR2 is YNNKEL (reference sequence). The CDR3 contains 15 residues. Deletions cut 4 bases from V and 1 base from J, with 12 bases between. In DNA, the CDR3 is TGTGCCAGCAGCCCCCGGGGAGGAGGCACAGATACGCAGTATTTT. Its protein product is CASSPRGGGTDTQYF.

In its sample, this clone was seen a few times. The DNA for the CDR3 is TGTGCCTGGAGTGTGGGGCAGCCTAATTCACCCCTCCACTTT. It is translated as CAWSVGQPNSPLHF. The J gene is TRBJ1-6, the V gene TRBV30, with D possibly being TRBD1 (5 bases). Germline CDR1 and CDR2: GTSNPN and SVGIG (reference sequence). The CDR3 totals 14 residues. With 0 bases removed from V and 6 bases from J, the gap between germline ends came to 9 bases.

The gene calls are TRBV5-4 and TRBJ2-3; D possibly matches TRBD1 or TRBD2 (6 bases each). V lost 3 bases and J lost 6, with 14 bases in between. Per the germline V gene, CDR1 is SGHNT and CDR2 is YYREEE (reference sequence). CDR3 length: 14 residues. In DNA form, the CDR3 reads TGTGCCAGCAGCTGGACGGGGGCCGGCGATACGCAGTATTTT. Translating it yields CASSWTGAGDTQYF.

This clone was recorded a few times. This rearrangement joins TRBV5-4 to TRBJ2-2, with D tentatively TRBD1 or TRBD2 (6 bases each). Germline V gene data show CDR1 as SGHNT and CDR2 as YYREEE (reference sequence). The CDR3 is 15 amino acids. Trimming took off 0 bases at V and 6 bases at J, with 12 bases between the two ends. CDR3 protein: CASSLGGAGAGELFF. The CDR3 DNA reads TGTGCCAGCAGCTTGGGGGGGGCAGGGGCCGGGGAGCTGTTTTTT.